Shown below are 17 T cell receptor beta chains from a single sample sequenced in a study of blood T cell repertoires in COVID-19. The repertoire was sequenced with immunoSEQ multiplex PCR; TCRdb's copy has only in-frame clones and lacks some. The table has fewer than 600,000 clones, nearly 90% seen once. The specimen sequenced was peripheral blood. The receptor set was obtained from a man aged 18 to 30 with COVID-19, enrolled during active disease.

The gene calls are TRBV30 and TRBJ1-6; no definite D call. The length of the CDR3 is 14 residues. V gave up 0 bases and J gave up 9 bases, with 12 bases separating them. CDR1 and CDR2 (germline): GTSNPN, SVGIG (reference sequence). The CDR3 coding sequence is TGTGCCTGGAGTGTACTAAGCCCAGTTTCACCCCTCCACTTT. Translated: CAWSVLSPVSPLHF.

The chain has TRBV6-4 and TRBJ2-2; perhaps TRBD2 as D (5 bases). V was clipped by 6 bases and J by 4 bases, with 12 bases between them. The CDR3 spans 14 residues. Germline V lookup: CDR1 MRHNA, CDR2 SNTAGT. Here the CDR3 DNA reads TGTGCCAGCAGAAGGATGAGCGGCACCGGGGAGCTGTTTTTT. Protein: CASRRMSGTGELFF.

The V and J genes are TRBV7-5 and TRBJ2-7; the table's D call of TRBD2 was not tested on the DNA. TRBV7-5 is a known pseudogene. The CDR3 loop spans 15 amino acids. CDR3 nucleotides: TGTGTCAGAAGCTTAGGCGGGGGGGTGTCCTACGAGCAGTACTTC. As protein: CVRSLGGGVSYEQYF.

V gene TRBV4-2 combines with J gene TRBJ2-7, with D perhaps TRBD1 (6 bases). V was trimmed by 4 bases and J by 7 bases, leaving 17 bases between them. This CDR3 contains 14 residues. Germline lookup yields CDR1 LGHNA and CDR2 YNFKEQ. The CDR3 sequence is CASSRKDSFVEQYF. In nucleotides, the CDR3 is TGTGCCAGCAGCCGGAAGGACAGTTTTGTGGAGCAGTACTTC.

The rearrangement links TRBV5-8 to TRBJ1-2; 10 bases map to TRBD1. With V trimmed by 4 bases and J by 5 bases, 11 bases remained unmatched. Germline V gene sequence: CDR1 SGHTS, CDR2 YDEGEE. The CDR3 runs 16 residues. This CDR3 is CASSRRGTGVRYGYTF. The CDR3 bases are TGTGCCAGCAGCCGGCGTGGGACAGGGGTGAGGTATGGCTACACCTTC.

This chain connects TRBV4-1 to TRBJ1-1; 9 bases fit TRBD1. The germline V gene encodes CDR1 MGHRA and CDR2 YSYEKL. The junction had 15 bases not matched to a gene; V was cut back by 4 bases and J by 6 bases. The CDR3 runs to 17 residues. In nucleotides, the CDR3 is TGCGCCAGCAGCCCTACGACAGGGGGGGCATTACGGTCTGAAGCTTTCTTT. Translation: CASSPTTGGALRSEAFF.

The chain recombines TRBV13 with TRBJ1-2, with 10 bases fitting TRBD1. V dropped 3 bases and J dropped 1; count of bases not matched to a gene: 2. This CDR3 has 15 residues. Germline-derived CDR1 and CDR2 are PRHDT and FYEKMQ (reference sequence). CDR3 residues: CASSLGDRGNYGYTF. The CDR3 nucleotides read TGTGCCAGCAGCTTGGGGGACAGGGGTAACTATGGCTACACCTTC.

The V and J genes are TRBV4-1 and TRBJ2-2, with 13 bases lining up with TRBD2. This CDR3 is built from 16 residues. V lost 2 bases and J lost 6; bases outside the gene matches: 3. Germline V CDR1 and CDR2: MGHRA, YSYEKL. The DNA of the CDR3 is TGCGCCAGCAGCCAATCCGGACTAGCGGGAGCCGGGGAGCTGTTTTTT. Its translation is CASSQSGLAGAGELFF.

This clone was counted once. The chain uses TRBV28 and TRBJ1-5; D ambiguous. The CDR3 length is 15 residues. Germline CDR1 and CDR2: MDHEN and SYDVKM. Between the trimmed V and J ends, which lost 6 bases and 2 bases, there was a span of 14 bases. CDR3 in amino acids: CASRRPDSRNQPQHF. Here the CDR3 DNA reads TGTGCCAGCAGGCGACCGGACTCACGCAATCAGCCCCAGCATTTT.

The chain has TRBV3-1 (or the pseudogene TRBV3-2) and TRBJ2-2; TRBD1 matches 7 bases. V shed 1 base, J shed 1 base, and the junction held 0 bases outside the gene matches. The CDR3 totals 15 residues. Germline CDR1 reads LGHDT; CDR2 reads YNNKEL (reference sequence). The CDR3 is CASSQGQGNTGELFF. CDR3 nucleotide sequence: TGTGCCAGCAGCCAAGGACAGGGGAACACCGGGGAGCTGTTTTTT.

V and J are TRBV19 and TRBJ2-1; 8 bases map to TRBD2. Trimming cost V 7 bases and J 6 bases; bases outside gene matches: 11. This CDR3 spans 15 amino acids. Per the germline V gene, CDR1 is LNHDA and CDR2 is SQIVND (reference sequence). This CDR3 reads CASTDSTGGLNEQFF. CDR3 nucleotide sequence: TGTGCCAGTACCGATTCAACGGGGGGGCTCAATGAGCAGTTCTTC.

The chain couples TRBV12-5 to TRBJ2-1, with 7 bases aligning to TRBD2. CDR3 size: 16 residues. Germline values: CDR1 LGHNT, CDR2 FRNRAP. V was pared by 2 bases and J by 5 bases, with 9 bases of the junction left unmatched. The CDR3 coding sequence is TGTGCTAGTGGTTTGTACCGGGAGGCATCGAACAATGAGCAGTTCTTC. Protein sequence: CASGLYREASNNEQFF.

This clone was seen just once. The V call is TRBV5-1, the J call TRBJ2-2, with 8 nucleotides matching TRBD1. The CDR3 length is 16 residues. With 4 bases clipped from V and 5 bases from J, the junction kept 10 bases outside the gene matches. Germline CDR1 is SGHRS and CDR2 is YFSETQ. The DNA for the CDR3 is TGCGCCAGCAGCCGTCAGGGGGCGATTGCGACCGGGGAGCTGTTTTTT. Encoded protein: CASSRQGAIATGELFF.

V and J are TRBV24-1 and TRBJ2-2; D possibly corresponds to TRBD2 (5 bases). The length of the CDR3 is 15 residues. Germline CDR1 is KGHDR and CDR2 is SFDVKD. The V end was cut by 9 bases, the J end by 0 bases, with 13 bases between. The CDR3 region has the DNA TGTGCCACCTCGTCCCGGGGAGCGAACACCGGGGAGCTGTTTTTT. Protein product: CATSSRGANTGELFF.

This clone was observed a few times. This sequence joins TRBV25-1 and TRBJ2-2; D is undetermined. This CDR3 is built from 16 residues. V was shortened by 1 base and J by 0 bases, with 9 bases between the two germline ends. Germline V gene lookup returns CDR1 MGHDK and CDR2 SYGVNS. CDR3 sequence reads: CASSELIAPNTGELFF. CDR3 DNA sequence: TGTGCCAGCAGTGAATTGATAGCCCCGAACACCGGGGAGCTGTTTTTT.

This chain connects TRBV14 to TRBJ2-7; D is unresolved. Deletions cut 3 bases from V and 6 bases from J, with 6 bases between. The CDR3 is 11 amino acids. Germline lookup yields CDR1 SGHDN and CDR2 FVKESK. CDR3 sequence reads: CASSHSREQYF. In nucleotides, the CDR3 is TGTGCCAGCAGCCACAGTCGCGAGCAGTACTTC.

The V and J genes are TRBV7-9 and TRBJ2-7; weak D call: TRBD1 (5 bases). Trimming left V 0 bases short and J 7 bases short, with 10 bases between. The germline V gene encodes CDR1 SEHNR and CDR2 FQNEAQ (reference sequence). The CDR3 has 13 amino acids. The CDR3 here is CASSLAGAEEQYF. The CDR3 DNA follows: TGTGCCAGCAGCTTAGCAGGGGCTGAAGAGCAGTACTTC.